This T cell receptor beta chain was sequenced for a study of blood T cell repertoires in COVID-19. The CDR3 is made up of 16 amino acids. Trimming took off 4 bases at V and 0 bases at J, with 16 bases between the two ends. CDR1 and CDR2 from the germline V gene are ENHRY and SYGVKD. Repertoires were generated with immunoSEQ multiplex PCR, while TCRdb's copy carries only in-frame clones and drops some. The sample lists tens of thousands of clones, roughly 68% occurring once. The J gene is TRBJ2-7, the V gene TRBV10-3, with D possibly being TRBD1 (7 bases). This TCR was recovered from an elderly woman with acute or convalescent COVID-19. Sequenced input: peripheral blood. CDR3 sequence: CAISGGAGGLSYEQYF. The CDR3 DNA reads as TGTGCCATCAGTGGCGGGGCAGGGGGTCTCTCCTACGAGCAGTACTTC.